The clone carrying this TCR beta chain appeared many times. Its antigen is undetermined. Using RNA transcripts as the source, TCR beta CDR3 regions were amplified. HTBI primers were employed in a first-round RT-PCR of the TCR CDR3. TCRdb analysed the multiplex PCR reads with MiXCR anew, one entry per CDR3 protein. The sample carries about 720,000 distinct CDR3 sequences, roughly 20% recorded once. The sample comes from a study of T cells in Graves' hyperthyroidism and ophthalmopathy. General study results and limits: Most clonotypes expanded in thyroid above 0.001 were likewise present in blood.

Those with hyperthyroidism were 18 to 65 years old, newly diagnosed, and ill for under 2 months. Germline CDR1 and CDR2: LGHDT and YNNKEL (reference sequence). This CDR3 region has 15 residues. Trimming left V 1 base short and J 9 bases short, with 13 bases between. The V call is TRBV3-1, the J call TRBJ1-6, with TRBD1 as a possible D gene (6 bases). The source material was blood. This sequence originates from a woman between 50 and 59 years old with Graves' hyperthyroidism that later progressed to Graves' ophthalmopathy. The CDR3, as DNA: TGTGCCAGCAGCCAAGTAGGACAGCCTGGTTCACCCCTCCACTTT. The encoded protein is CASSQVGQPGSPLHF.